The 27 T cell receptor delta chains listed next were all sequenced from one sample in a study of gamma-delta chains in newborns, infants, children. TCRdb re-processed the reads using CATT. This table has roughly 6,500 delta-chain clones, approximately 1.8% appearing once. The specimen sequenced was blood. Receptors were obtained from a child who was a newborn, infant or young child, either healthy, febrile or measles-vaccinated (not recorded which).

A remark on this clone: This sequence may be a read error, since a much larger clone differs from it by one base. This same CDR3 is encoded by further DNA sequences in the sample. The rearrangement uses TRDV2 and TRDJ3; D is possibly TRDD3 (5 bases). Per germline, CDR1 GEAIGNYY and CDR2 EKD. The CDR3 is 16 amino acids. The CDR3 coding sequence is TGTGCCTGTGACACCGTGGTGGGCTGGGACACCCGCCAGATGTTTTTC. Its translation is CACDTVVGWDTRQMFF.

Details on this clone: A clone one base away is much larger, so this may be a read error. The same CDR3 also results from other DNA sequences found in this sample. This chain links TRDV2 with TRDJ3, with D possibly matching TRDD3 (5 bases). Germline CDR1 is GEAIGNYY and CDR2 is EKD. The CDR3 consists of 18 residues. The V end was cut by 0 bases, the J end by 2 bases, with 13 bases between. This chain's CDR3 is CACDTGGLGAWDTRQMFF. CDR3 DNA: TGTGCCTGTGACACCGGGGGGCTAGGGGCCTGGGACACCCGACAGATGTTTTTC.

A few counts support this clone. The protein recorded in TCRdb matches a much larger clone and deviates from this DNA's translation at residue 13, suggesting a read error; the protein here is obtained by translating the DNA. V is TRDV3 and J is TRDJ3; 11 bases map to TRDD3. Germline V gene sequence: CDR1 TVYSNPD, CDR2 GDNSRS (reference sequence). The CDR3 is made up of 19 amino acids. CDR3 sequence (DNA): TGTGCCTCTCGGACCTACTGGGGGATATCGCCCTGGAACACCCGACAGATGTTTTTC. Translated: CASRTYWGISPWNTRQMFF.

The table lists this clone with a few counts. A clone one base away is much larger, so this may be a read error. This specimen includes other DNA sequences encoding the same CDR3. This rearrangement joins TRDV2 to TRDJ3; TRDD3 matches at 12 bases. CDR1 GEAIGNYY and CDR2 EKD come from the germline V gene. The CDR3 has 18 residues. The junction had 5 bases not matched to a gene; V was cut back by 3 bases and J by 3 bases. CDR3 sequence reads: CACDSGGYAVWDTRQMFF. DNA of the CDR3: TGTGCCTGTGACTCTGGGGGATACGCGGTCTGGGACACCCGACAGATGTTTTTC.

This clone was observed a few times. This DNA translates differently at residue 10 from the TCRdb protein, which is that of a much larger clone; a read error is likely, and the protein shown is the DNA's own translation. The chain links TRDV2 to TRDJ3; 10 positions match TRDD3. Per the germline V gene, CDR1 is GEAIGNYY and CDR2 is EKD. The CDR3 totals 20 residues. V shed 3 bases, J shed 2 bases, and the junction held 12 bases outside the gene matches. CDR3 protein: CACDPVLGDARPWDTRQMFF. The CDR3 DNA is TGTGCCTGTGACCCAGTACTGGGGGATGCGCGGCCCTGGGACACCCGACAGATGTTTTTC.

By its share, this clone is large. Within the sample, other DNA sequences also encode this same CDR3. The chain links TRDV2 to TRDJ2; 13 bases fit TRDD3. Germline V gives CDR1 GEAIGNYY, CDR2 EKD. The V gene end was trimmed by 2 bases and the J gene end by 2 bases; junction bases not matched to a gene: 1. This CDR3 contains 16 residues. Here the CDR3 reads CACDILGDTLTAQLFF. In DNA, the CDR3 is TGTGCCTGTGACATACTGGGGGATACGTTGACAGCACAACTCTTCTTT.

This clone was counted ten times or more. A much larger clonotype is one base distant, so this may be a read error. This sample includes further DNA sequences coding for the same CDR3. The V call is TRDV2, the J call TRDJ2; 8 nucleotides agree with TRDD3. Germline V CDR1 and CDR2: GEAIGNYY, EKD. The CDR3 runs 14 residues. V trimming: 3 bases; J trimming: 5 bases; junction bases outside the gene matches: 4. DNA for the CDR3: TGTGCCTGTGACCTACTGGGGGCTACAGCACAACTCTTCTTT. It translates to CACDLLGATAQLFF.

A note on this clone: TCRdb pairs this DNA with a much larger clone's protein that differs at residue 8, likely a read error; the protein shown was translated from the DNA. The rearrangement links TRDV2 to TRDJ3; 8 positions match TRDD3. V lost 3 bases and J lost 0; bases outside the gene matches: 3. The CDR3 runs to 17 residues. Per germline, CDR1 GEAIGNYY and CDR2 EKD. The CDR3 loop is CACDYWGGSWDTRQMFF. In DNA form, the CDR3 reads TGTGCCTGTGACTACTGGGGGGGCTCCTGGGACACCCGACAGATGTTTTTC.

There are a few counts of this clone. Only one base separates this from a far larger clonotype, so it likely reflects a read error. The V and J genes are TRDV2 and TRDJ3; 7 bases fit TRDD3. Germline CDR1 GEAIGNYY, CDR2 EKD. The CDR3 consists of 20 residues. CDR3 region: CACDAAFTGASSRDTRQMFF. DNA of the CDR3: TGTGCCTGTGACGCAGCCTTTACTGGGGCCAGCTCCCGGGACACCCGACAGATGTTTTTC.

This clone has a handful of counts. The V call is TRDV2, the J call TRDJ3, with 10 nucleotides matching TRDD3. The CDR3 extends over 19 amino acids. The V segment lost 1 base and the J segment 2 bases; nucleotides outside the gene matches: 7. The germline V gene encodes CDR1 GEAIGNYY and CDR2 EKD. The CDR3 protein is CACDTAWGILTWDTRQMFF. The CDR3 DNA reads TGTGCCTGTGACACGGCATGGGGGATACTAACCTGGGACACCCGACAGATGTTTTTC.

This clone is medium-sized by share. The same CDR3 arises from other DNA sequences in this sample as well. The chain links TRDV2 to TRDJ3, with D maybe TRDD3 (5 bases). Germline-derived CDR1 and CDR2 are GEAIGNYY and EKD. Trimming stripped 3 bases from V and 1 base from J, with 18 bases between. This CDR3 is 19 amino acids long. The CDR3 DNA reads as TGTGCCTGTGACCCCGTCGGGGACCGATCGTCCTGGGACACCCGACAGATGTTTTTC. It translates to CACDPVGDRSSWDTRQMFF.

This clone was detected only a few times. Since a much larger clone is just one base distant, this may be a read error. The CDR3 region has the DNA TGTGCAGCGAAAATTGGGTCTTCCTACGTCTCTTCTTCTCGATACCGTTTTATGTACACCGATAAACTCATCTTT. It is translated as CAAKIGSSYVSSSRYRFMYTDKLIF. This chain uses TRAV29/DV5 with TRDJ1; TRDD2 matches 8 bases. Germline V gene data show CDR1 as NSMFDY and CDR2 as ISSIKDK. CDR3 size: 25 residues. With 5 bases clipped from V and 0 bases from J, the junction kept 39 bases outside the gene matches.

In this sample, this clone turned up a few times. TCRdb's protein, taken from a much larger clone, differs from this DNA's translation at residue 5, likely owing to a read error; the protein displayed comes from the DNA. The genes are TRDV2 and TRDJ3, with 9 bases lining up with TRDD3. CDR1 GEAIGNYY and CDR2 EKD come from the germline V gene. With V trimmed by 3 bases and J by 0 bases, 11 bases remained unmatched. The CDR3 is made up of 20 amino acids. In DNA, the CDR3 is TGTGCCTGTGACGCCTTACTGGGGGACCAGAGCTCCTGGGACACCCGACAGATGTTTTTC. This translates into CACDALLGDQSSWDTRQMFF.

This clone was seen a few times. The junction differs from germline at one of its ends, possibly a read error. The J gene is TRDJ3, the V gene TRDV2, with 7 positions matching TRDD3. The CDR3 loop spans 20 amino acids. CDR1 is GEAIGNYY and CDR2 is EKD in the germline V gene. CDR3 nucleotides: TGTGCCTGTGACACCATGAGGACTGGGGTGAGCTCCTGGGACACCCGCCAGATGTTTTTC. Its translation is CACDTMRTGVSSWDTRQMFF.

This clone has more than one count but fewer than ten. TCRdb's entry gives the protein of a much larger clone, which mismatches this DNA's translation at residue 3, likely from a read error; the protein reported here is translated from the DNA. The chain links TRDV2 to TRDJ3; a weak D match, TRDD3 (5 bases). Germline values: CDR1 GEAIGNYY, CDR2 EKD. The CDR3 consists of 18 residues. The CDR3 coding sequence is TGTGCCCGTGACACCAGGGGGCTGCCGTCCTGGGACACCCGACAGATGTTTTTC. Translating gives CARDTRGLPSWDTRQMFF.

This clone was seen ten or more times. The CDR3 nucleotides are TGTGCCTGTGACACAATCAGGGCTGGGGGCGAATCCTGGGACACCCGACAGATGTTTTTC. Amino acids: CACDTIRAGGESWDTRQMFF. This chain connects TRDV2 to TRDJ3; 7 bases are shared with TRDD3. Germline trimming cut 1 base from V and 1 base from J; bases unmatched to any gene: 12. Looked up from germline, CDR1 is GEAIGNYY and CDR2 is EKD. The CDR3 totals 20 residues.

In the case of this clone: It is likely a read error: a sequence one base away is far more abundant. The chain links TRDV2 to TRDJ2; 12 bases map to TRDD3. Germline CDR1 GEAIGNYY, CDR2 EKD. This CDR3 has 16 residues. The CDR3: CACDKLGDTLTVQLFF. The CDR3 DNA is TGTGCCTGTGACAAACTGGGGGATACTTTGACAGTACAACTCTTCTTT.

In its sample, this clone was seen a few times. This rearrangement joins TRDV2 to TRDJ2, with D possibly matching TRDD3 (6 bases). Trimming shortened V by 9 bases and J by 8 bases, and 21 bases separated the two germline ends. CDR1 and CDR2 from the germline V gene are GEAIGNYY and EKD. The CDR3 is 14 amino acids. The CDR3, as DNA: TGTGCCAGTGGCTCCGTACTGGGATGGGCACAACTCTTCTTT. Translating gives CASGSVLGWAQLFF.

In this sample, this clone turned up a few times. A read error is possible here, since a much larger clone lies one base away. This chain links TRDV2 with TRDJ3, with TRDD3 as a possible D gene (5 bases). This CDR3 has 20 residues. Germline V gene lookup returns CDR1 GEAIGNYY and CDR2 EKD. V was cut by 0 bases and J by 0 bases, with 17 bases left in between. CDR3 sequence (DNA): TGTGCCTGTGACACCGGAGGGATTGGGGTATACTCCTGGGACACCCGACAGATGTTTTTC. Residues: CACDTGGIGVYSWDTRQMFF.

Concerning this clone itself: A much bigger clone sits one base away, suggesting this may be a read error. The rearrangement uses TRDV2 and TRDJ3; 10 nucleotides match TRDD3. The V segment lost 5 bases and the J segment 2 bases; nucleotides outside the gene matches: 11. The CDR3 covers 19 residues. Germline V gives CDR1 GEAIGNYY, CDR2 EKD. The CDR3 nucleotides read TGTGCCTGTGGCATACTGGGGGATCATGAAGCCTGGGACACCCGACAGATGTTTTTC. Translating it yields CACGILGDHEAWDTRQMFF.

This clone was seen more than once but under ten times. The translation of this DNA and the TCRdb protein of a much larger clone differ at residue 5, probably owing to a read error; the protein shown here is translated from the DNA. This chain connects TRDV2 to TRDJ3; D possibly corresponds to TRDD3 (5 bases). Trimming pared 3 bases from V and 1 base from J, leaving 15 bases between. This CDR3 region has 18 residues. Germline assignment: CDR1 GEAIGNYY and CDR2 EKD. In DNA, the CDR3 is TGTGCCTGTGACGCCATGGGGTCCCTTTCCTGGGACACCCGACAGATGTTTTTC. Its protein product is CACDAMGSLSWDTRQMFF.

This clone appeared a few times. The chain joins TRDV2 to TRDJ2; 7 nucleotides line up with TRDD3. This CDR3 comprises 15 residues. CDR1 and CDR2 from the germline V gene are GEAIGNYY and EKD. Losses at the gene ends were 3 bases for V and 4 bases for J; bases not matched to a gene: 7. CDR3 region: CACDGVGEPTAQLFF. The DNA for the CDR3 is TGTGCCTGTGACGGGGTGGGGGAGCCGACAGCACAACTCTTCTTT.

In the case of this clone: The protein recorded in TCRdb matches a much larger clone and deviates from this DNA's translation at residue 9, suggesting a read error; the protein here is obtained by translating the DNA. The rearrangement uses TRDV2 and TRDJ3; D might be TRDD3 (6 bases). This CDR3 has 19 amino acids. Per germline, CDR1 GEAIGNYY and CDR2 EKD. The V end lost 0 bases, the J end lost 0 bases, and 14 bases lay between the germline ends. CDR3 residues: CACDTPGGSSSWDTRQMFF. DNA of the CDR3: TGTGCCTGTGACACCCCCGGGGGGAGCAGCTCCTGGGACACCCGACAGATGTTTTTC.

This clone is labeled as medium-sized. Within the sample, other DNA sequences also encode this same CDR3. The V gene is TRDV2, the J gene TRDJ3; 7 nucleotides line up with TRDD3. This CDR3 is built from 19 residues. Germline V lookup: CDR1 GEAIGNYY, CDR2 EKD. J lost 0 bases, V lost 0 bases, and 7 bases had no gene match. CDR3 protein: CACDTAAGGLSWDTRQMFF. The CDR3 DNA sequence: TGTGCCTGTGACACCGCGGCTGGGGGCCTCTCCTGGGACACCCGACAGATGTTTTTC.

This clone was recorded a few times. This may arise from a read error, as a much more abundant clone is one base away. The same CDR3 also results from other DNA sequences found in this sample. This rearrangement joins TRDV2 to TRDJ3, with D possibly being TRDD3 (5 bases). This CDR3 is built from 23 residues. CDR1 is GEAIGNYY and CDR2 is EKD in the germline V gene. The CDR3 region is CACDTGFYEEGPHSSWDTRQMFF. For the CDR3, the DNA is TGTGCCTGTGACACGGGCTTCTACGAGGAGGGACCACACAGCTCCTGGGACACCCGGCAGATGTTTTTC.

As concerns this clone: The amino acid sequence in TCRdb belongs to a much larger clone and departs from this DNA's translation at residue 10, likely a sequencing read error; the sequence shown is translated from the DNA. The chain combines TRDV2 with TRDJ3, with 7 positions matching TRDD3. The CDR3 is made up of 18 amino acids. Germline V CDR1 and CDR2: GEAIGNYY, EKD. V was pared by 0 bases and J by 2 bases, with 6 bases of the junction left unmatched. The CDR3 is CACDTVGESPWDTRQMFF. CDR3 DNA: TGTGCCTGTGACACCGTGGGGGAAAGCCCCTGGGACACCCGACAGATGTTTTTC.

This clone is deemed medium-sized (0.01 to 0.1%). A far larger clone is only one base removed, so a read error is likely. The chain employs TRDV2 and TRDJ2; the match to TRDD3 covers 7 bases. Germline CDR1 GEAIGNYY, CDR2 EKD. This CDR3 contains 13 residues. For the CDR3, the DNA is TGTGCCTGTGACACCTGGGGGACAGCACAACCCTTCTTT. Residues: CACDTWGTAQPFF.